This TCR beta chain came from a study of T-cell reconstitution after alpha-beta-depleted transplantation in children. In this sample, this clonotype turned up many times. This CDR3 contains 16 residues. Germline lookup yields CDR1 LGHDT and CDR2 YNNKEL (reference sequence). J gave up 2 bases and V 1 base, and 2 bases lay outside the gene matches. For TCRbeta, the library was prepared with unique molecular identifiers. TCRdb called the PCR reads again in MiXCR, with one record for every CDR3 protein. This table holds some 350,000 distinct CDR3 sequences, around 16% found once. V gene TRBV3-1 combines with J gene TRBJ2-3; 11 bases fit TRBD2. The sample here was PBMCs, mostly from graft donor cells, taken 360 days after TCRalphabeta/CD19-depleted stem cell transplant. The receptor's source is a male patient aged 2-15 years who had a stem cell transplant for acute lymphoblastic leukemia, so the T cells may come from the graft donor. CDR3 sequence reads: CASSQVTSGNTDTQYF. The CDR3 DNA is TGTGCCAGCAGCCAAGTGACTAGCGGGAACACAGATACGCAGTATTTT.